Below are 14 T cell receptor beta chains sequenced from a single sample in a study of ipilimumab plus nivolumab after autologous stem cell transplantation. TCRdb's copy holds only in-frame clones and misses some; the assay was immunoSEQ multiplex PCR. Among about 10,000 clones, around 84% were seen once, and the ten largest hold under 10%. Sequenced material: PBMCs, taken in a trial of ipilimumab plus nivolumab as post-transplant consolidation. These receptors were obtained from a male donor with diffuse large B-cell lymphoma.

The chain uses TRBV7-9 and TRBJ2-7; 13 bases match TRBD2. CDR3 length: 15 amino acids. V was pared by 6 bases and J by 2 bases, with 4 bases of the junction left unmatched. Germline-derived CDR1 and CDR2 are SEHNR and FQNEAQ (reference sequence). Here the CDR3 DNA reads TGTGCCAGCAGTCATACTAGCGGGGGGGCCTACGAGCAGTACTTC. Its translation: CASSHTSGGAYEQYF.

The rearrangement links TRBV6-1 to TRBJ1-5; a possible D gene is TRBD1 (5 bases). The V gene lost 1 base and the J gene lost 2 bases, with 9 bases spanning the gap. The germline V gene encodes CDR1 MNHNS and CDR2 SASEGT. This CDR3 is built from 15 residues. The DNA for the CDR3 is TGTGCCAGCAGTGAAGACGGAGGGGGCAATCAGCCCCAGCATTTT. Translating it yields CASSEDGGGNQPQHF.

The chain is built from TRBV21-1 and TRBJ1-3; the table calls TRBD1, which could not be checked here. TRBV21-1 is a recognized pseudogene. The CDR3 length is 19 residues. The DNA of the CDR3 is TGTGCCAGCTCCAACGGACAGCGCCCTGGAGATTTCTCTGGAAACACCATATATTTT. This codes for CASSNGQRPGDFSGNTIYF.

J is TRBJ2-7 and V is TRBV7-2, with D tentatively TRBD2 (5 bases). The CDR3 sequence is 13 residues long. Germline CDR1 reads SGHTA; CDR2 reads FQGNSA. The V end was cut by 8 bases, the J end by 2 bases, with 13 bases between. The CDR3 DNA sequence: TGTGCCAGCCGAGGTCCCGGGGCCTACGAGCAGTACTTC. Its protein is CASRGPGAYEQYF.

J is TRBJ1-1 and V is TRBV2; D is unresolved. Germline CDR1 is SNHLY and CDR2 is FYNNEI. Trimming took 7 bases from V and 4 from J, leaving 16 bases between them. This CDR3 region has 14 residues. The DNA for the CDR3 is TGTGCCAGCACTACCCTTGCAGGTATCACTGAAGCTTTCTTT. Amino acids: CASTTLAGITEAFF.

The gene calls are TRBV7-9 and TRBJ2-7, with a possible D match to TRBD1 (5 bases). Trimming pared 5 bases from V and 2 bases from J, leaving 13 bases between. Germline-derived CDR1 and CDR2 are SEHNR and FQNEAQ (reference sequence). The length of the CDR3 is 14 residues. The CDR3 sequence: CASSNSRVPYEQYF. The CDR3 bases are TGTGCCAGCAGCAATAGCAGGGTCCCCTACGAGCAGTACTTC.

The J gene is TRBJ1-1, the V gene TRBV5-1; D perhaps matches TRBD1 (6 bases). In germline, CDR1 is SGHRS, CDR2 YFSETQ. The length of the CDR3 is 14 residues. The ends were cut back, 1 base at V and 4 bases at J, with 11 bases in the middle. The CDR3 is CASSLTGRATEAFF. The CDR3 DNA sequence: TGCGCCAGCAGCTTGACAGGGCGGGCCACTGAAGCTTTCTTT. The full variable domain, in which reference TRBV5-1 and TRBJ1-1 provide the parts outside the CDR3, is KAGVTQTPRYLIKTRGQQVTLSCSPISGHRSVSWYQQTPGQGLQFLFEYFSETQRNKGNFPGRFSGRQFSNSRSEMNVSTLELGDSALYLCASSLTGRATEAFFGQGTRLTVV.

This clone was detected only a few times. The chain combines TRBV7-9 with TRBJ1-2; D gene ambiguous. Trimming took off 7 bases at V and 7 bases at J, with 10 bases between the two ends. The CDR3 is made up of 11 amino acids. Germline V gene lookup returns CDR1 SEHNR and CDR2 FQNEAQ (reference sequence). This chain's CDR3 is CASNNLGGYTF. The CDR3 DNA reads as TGTGCCAGCAACAACCTAGGTGGCTACACCTTC.

The rearrangement joins TRBV25-1 to TRBJ2-2; TRBD2 aligns across 7 bases. This CDR3 is 14 amino acids long. Germline CDR1 and CDR2: MGHDK and SYGVNS. V trimming: 5 bases; J trimming: 6 bases; junction bases outside the gene matches: 6. CDR3 amino acids: CASSLGGVPGELFF. In nucleotides, the CDR3 is TGTGCCAGCAGTTTGGGGGGGGTCCCCGGGGAGCTGTTTTTT.

The genes are TRBV4-1 and TRBJ2-1, with D tentatively TRBD2 (5 bases). Germline CDR1 is MGHRA and CDR2 is YSYEKL. Trimming left V 4 bases short and J 6 bases short, with 13 bases between. The CDR3 totals 14 residues. CDR3 protein: CASSRTGLLNEQFF. In nucleotides, the CDR3 is TGCGCCAGCAGCCGGACCGGACTCCTCAATGAGCAGTTCTTC.

This chain joins TRBV28 and TRBJ1-4; D gene unclear. V gave up 6 bases and J gave up 5 bases, with 16 bases separating them. The germline gives CDR1 MDHEN, CDR2 SYDVKM. This CDR3 is built from 15 residues. CDR3 sequence reads: CASRSKRASNEKLFF. As DNA, the CDR3 is TGTGCCAGCAGATCCAAAAGGGCCTCAAATGAAAAACTGTTTTTT.

The rearrangement uses TRBV6-6 and TRBJ2-3; 8 bases map to TRBD2. J was trimmed by 6 bases and V by 5 bases; bases with no gene match: 13. Germline CDR1 MNHNY, CDR2 SVGAGI (reference sequence). The CDR3 is made up of 16 amino acids. The CDR3 sequence: CASSRAGETRLDTQYF. The CDR3 region has the DNA TGTGCCAGCAGTCGAGCGGGGGAGACCAGGTTGGATACGCAGTATTTT.

V is TRBV28 and J is TRBJ2-7; no clear D gene. V shed 6 bases and J shed 4 bases, with 13 bases lying between them. Germline-derived CDR1 and CDR2 are MDHEN and SYDVKM. This CDR3 region has 13 residues. The CDR3 reads CASRSGSGYEQYF. The CDR3 bases are TGTGCCAGCAGATCAGGTTCCGGATACGAGCAGTACTTC.

There are a few counts of this clone. This chain uses TRBV7-9 with TRBJ1-6; tentative D call: TRBD1 (5 bases). The CDR3 loop spans 15 amino acids. The germline V gene encodes CDR1 SEHNR and CDR2 FQNEAQ (reference sequence). V lost 1 base, J lost 4 bases, and 8 bases lay in between. DNA of the CDR3: TGTGCCAGCAGCTTAGAACGACAGTATAATTCACCCCTCCACTTT. The encoded protein is CASSLERQYNSPLHF.